This T cell receptor beta chain derives from a study of T-cell memory formation after mild COVID-19. V was clipped by 5 bases and J by 6 bases, with 14 bases between them. CDR3 length: 15 residues. TCRdb itself ran the 5' RACE reads through MiXCR, one entry per CDR3 protein. The profile shows about 470,000 distinct CDR3 sequences, roughly 18% of them singletons. This receptor was taken from an adult woman who had mild COVID-19 (a few samples of this study predate the infection). Cell type and time point are not known. Sequenced material: PBMCs or a T cell subset sorted from them (not recorded which). The chain employs TRBV12-3 or TRBV12-4 and TRBJ1-6; D is undetermined. The CDR3: CASSPTRARNSPLHF. CDR3 nucleotide sequence: TGTGCCAGCAGTCCGACAAGGGCCCGTAATTCACCCCTCCACTTT.